These 12 T cell receptor beta chains were sequenced from one sample in a study of regulatory T cells in long-lasting Graves disease. iRepertoire HTBI primers and Arm-PCR of CDR3 regions built TCR beta libraries. TCRdb re-called the multiplex PCR reads through MiXCR, storing one row per CDR3 protein. This table holds about 400,000 distinct CDR3 sequences, about 15% found once. Time point of the sample: newly diagnosed GD, antithyroid drugs for less than 3 months. PBMC RNA was the source of the TCR library. This same sample was also taken into another study, of T cells in Graves' hyperthyroidism and ophthalmopathy.

Sequencing used peripheral blood mononuclear cells (PBMCs), obtained at new diagnosis, from a patient treated with antithyroid drugs. The receptors shown here come from a woman in her 40s with Graves disease.

This clonotype was seen many times. The V and J genes are TRBV28 and TRBJ1-2, with a tentative D call TRBD1 (5 bases). Germline CDR1 is MDHEN and CDR2 is SYDVKM. V shed 4 bases and J shed 4 bases, with 10 bases lying between them. The length of the CDR3 is 13 residues. The CDR3, as DNA: TGTGCCAGCAGTTCCCAGGGTTCCTATGGCTACACCTTC. It specifies CASSSQGSYGYTF.

The rearrangement joins TRBV7-9 to TRBJ1-2, with TRBD1 identical over 11 bases. Germline CDR1 is SEHNR and CDR2 is FQNEAQ (reference sequence). V gave up 5 bases and J gave up 4 bases; unmatched junction bases: 6. CDR3 length equals 15 residues. The CDR3 reads CASSPGTGGRYGYTF. CDR3 DNA sequence: TGTGCCAGCAGCCCAGGGACAGGGGGACGCTATGGCTACACCTTC.

The J gene is TRBJ2-7, the V gene TRBV5-5; TRBD2 is a possible D gene (5 bases). The V and J ends lost 4 bases and 2 bases respectively, with 13 bases between them. This CDR3 has 14 amino acids. In germline, CDR1 is SGHKS, CDR2 YYEKEE (reference sequence). This chain's CDR3 is CASSPGNYAYEQYF. The CDR3, as DNA: TGTGCCAGCAGCCCCGGGAATTACGCCTACGAGCAGTACTTC.

A few counts support this clonotype. A much larger clone differs from this one at a single base, so this may be a read error. The chain has TRBV28 and TRBJ2-1; D is uncertain. The CDR3 is 14 residues long. Deletions cut 8 bases from V and 7 bases from J, with 18 bases between. Germline V gene data show CDR1 as MDHEN and CDR2 as SYDVKM. Here the CDR3 DNA reads TGTGCCAGCCGGAGTCCGGCAGCTAGAAATGAGCAGTTCTTC. Its translation: CASRSPAARNEQFF.

This clonotype was counted only a few times. Germline and junction disagree at one end, which may indicate a read error. V usage is TRBV13 and J usage is TRBJ2-7; a possible D gene is TRBD2 (5 bases). This CDR3 is built from 17 residues. From germline, CDR1 is PRHDT and CDR2 FYEKMQ (reference sequence). The CDR3 region is CASSQGPREIWDYEQYF. CDR3 coding DNA: TGCGCCAGCAGCCAAGGGCCTCGGGAAATCTGGGACTACGAGCAGTACTTC. Complete variable domain (other parts from reference TRBV13 and TRBJ2-7): AAGVIQSPRHLIKEKRETATLKCYPIPRHDTVYWYQQGPGQDPQFLISFYEKMQSDKGSIPDRFSAQQFSDYHSELNMSSLELGDSALYFCASSQGPREIWDYEQYFGPGTRLTVT.

The V call is TRBV10-3, the J call TRBJ2-7; 9 bases match TRBD2. Germline V CDR1 and CDR2: ENHRY, SYGVKD. V shed 7 bases, J shed 3 bases, and the junction held 7 bases outside the gene matches. The CDR3 length is 14 residues. The CDR3 region has the DNA TGTGCCATCACCTCTAGCGGGGACCTCTACGAGCAGTACTTC. This gives the protein CAITSSGDLYEQYF.

This clonotype has ten or more counts. This chain connects TRBV5-6 to TRBJ2-1; D gene ambiguous. Germline V gene sequence: CDR1 SGHDT, CDR2 YYEEEE. The CDR3 runs 17 residues. V was pared by 3 bases and J by 0 bases, with 16 bases between. The CDR3 DNA sequence: TGTGCCAGCAGCTCTAGACTCCTTGCTAACTCCTACAATGAGCAGTTCTTC. Its translation is CASSSRLLANSYNEQFF.

This clonotype appeared many times. The chain links TRBV6-2 or TRBV6-3 to TRBJ2-7; maybe TRBD1 (6 bases). The V and J ends lost 2 bases and 11 bases respectively, with 16 bases between them. The CDR3 is 13 residues long. In germline, CDR1 is MNHEY, CDR2 SVGEGT. The CDR3, as DNA: TGTGCCAGCAGTTACCCCTCGCGACAGGCTGAGTACTTC. Translation: CASSYPSRQAEYF.

In its sample, this clonotype was seen many times. The chain links TRBV27 to TRBJ2-6; 8 bases fit TRBD1. The CDR3 is 19 residues long. J lost 1 base, V lost 5 bases, and 13 bases had no gene match. In germline, CDR1 is MNHEY, CDR2 SMNVEV (reference sequence). DNA of the CDR3: TGTGCCAGCAGTCCGCTACAGGGGGTTGGCCTGTCTGGGGCCAACGTCCTGACTTTC. It is translated as CASSPLQGVGLSGANVLTF.

This clonotype came up many times. This chain joins TRBV29-1 and TRBJ2-7; maybe TRBD1 (5 bases). V was trimmed by 6 bases and J by 2 bases, leaving 17 bases between them. Per germline, CDR1 SQVTM and CDR2 ANQGSEA. The CDR3 loop spans 14 amino acids. Here the CDR3 reads CSVQTVRAPYEQYF. The CDR3 DNA reads as TGCAGCGTGCAGACAGTTCGGGCACCCTACGAGCAGTACTTC.

This clonotype turned up a few times. The rearrangement uses TRBV6-1 and TRBJ1-5, with 9 positions matching TRBD1. The ends lost 7 bases at V and 1 base at J; junction bases unmatched: 2. The CDR3 runs to 14 residues. CDR1 is MNHNS and CDR2 is SASEGT in the germline V gene. CDR3 residues: CASKQGASNQPQHF. As DNA, the CDR3 is TGTGCCAGCAAACAGGGGGCAAGCAATCAGCCCCAGCATTTT.

This clonotype was seen more than once but under ten times. This chain joins TRBV20-1 and TRBJ2-7, with 10 positions matching TRBD1. This CDR3 region has 15 residues. Losses at the gene ends were 2 bases for V and 0 bases for J; bases not matched to a gene: 4. CDR1 DFQATT and CDR2 SNEGSKA come from the germline V gene (reference sequence). As DNA, the CDR3 is TGCAGTGCTAGACCGGGACAGGGGAGCTCCTACGAGCAGTACTTC. It translates to CSARPGQGSSYEQYF.